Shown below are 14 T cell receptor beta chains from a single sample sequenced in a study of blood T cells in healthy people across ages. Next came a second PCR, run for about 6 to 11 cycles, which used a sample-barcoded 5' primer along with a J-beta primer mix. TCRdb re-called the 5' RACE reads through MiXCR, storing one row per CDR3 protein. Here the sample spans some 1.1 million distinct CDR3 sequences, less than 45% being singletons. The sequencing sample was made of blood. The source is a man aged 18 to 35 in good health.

The CDR3: CSVNRDGNSPLHF. Written as DNA, the CDR3 is TGCAGTGTCAACCGGGACGGAAATTCACCCCTCCACTTT. The V call is TRBV20-1, the J call TRBJ1-6, with D perhaps matching TRBD1 (5 bases). Trimming cost V 7 bases and J 7 bases, with 14 bases left between them. Germline loops: CDR1 DFQATT, CDR2 SNEGSKA (reference sequence). The CDR3 consists of 13 residues.

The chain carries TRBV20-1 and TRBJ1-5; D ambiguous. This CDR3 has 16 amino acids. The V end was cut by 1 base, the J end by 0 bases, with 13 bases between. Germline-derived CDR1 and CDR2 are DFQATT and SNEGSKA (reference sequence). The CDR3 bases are TGCAGTGCTAGAGGCAATGGGATTTATAGCAATCAGCCCCAGCATTTT. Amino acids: CSARGNGIYSNQPQHF.

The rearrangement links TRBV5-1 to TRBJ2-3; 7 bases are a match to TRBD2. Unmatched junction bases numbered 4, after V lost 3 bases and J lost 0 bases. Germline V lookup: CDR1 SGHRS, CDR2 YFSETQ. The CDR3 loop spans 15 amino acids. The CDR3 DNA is TGCGCCAGCAGCTCGCTAGCGGCTAGCACAGATACGCAGTATTTT. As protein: CASSSLAASTDTQYF.

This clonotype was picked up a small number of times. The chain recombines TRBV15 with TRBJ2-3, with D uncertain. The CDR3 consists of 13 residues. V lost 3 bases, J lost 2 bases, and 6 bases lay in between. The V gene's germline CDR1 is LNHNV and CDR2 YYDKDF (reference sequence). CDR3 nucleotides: TGTGCCACCAGCAGCCACTACACAGATACGCAGTATTTT. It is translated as CATSSHYTDTQYF. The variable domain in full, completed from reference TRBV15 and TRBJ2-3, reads DAMVIQNPRYQVTQFGKPVTLSCSQTLNHNVMYWYQQKSSQAPKLLFHYYDKDFNNEADTPDNFQSRRPNTSFCFLDIRSPGLGDTAMYLCATSSHYTDTQYFGPGTRLTVL.

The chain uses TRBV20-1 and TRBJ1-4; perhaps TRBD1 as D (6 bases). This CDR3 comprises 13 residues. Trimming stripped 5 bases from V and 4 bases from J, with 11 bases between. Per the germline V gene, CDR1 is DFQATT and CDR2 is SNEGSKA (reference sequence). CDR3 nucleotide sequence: TGCAGTGCTTCGGACAGCGTTAATGAAAAACTGTTTTTT. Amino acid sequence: CSASDSVNEKLFF.

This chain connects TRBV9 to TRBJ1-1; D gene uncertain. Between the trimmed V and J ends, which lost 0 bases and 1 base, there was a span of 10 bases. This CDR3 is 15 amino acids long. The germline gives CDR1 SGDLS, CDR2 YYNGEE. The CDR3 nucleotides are TGTGCCAGCAGCGTAGAAGTGGGTTCGAACACTGAAGCTTTCTTT. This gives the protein CASSVEVGSNTEAFF.

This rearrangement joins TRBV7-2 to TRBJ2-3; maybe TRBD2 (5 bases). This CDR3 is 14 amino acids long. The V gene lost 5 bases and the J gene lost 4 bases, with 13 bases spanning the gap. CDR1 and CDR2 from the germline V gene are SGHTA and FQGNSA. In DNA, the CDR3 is TGTGCCAGCAGCCCGTCGCGGGCCTCAGATACGCAGTATTTT. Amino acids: CASSPSRASDTQYF.

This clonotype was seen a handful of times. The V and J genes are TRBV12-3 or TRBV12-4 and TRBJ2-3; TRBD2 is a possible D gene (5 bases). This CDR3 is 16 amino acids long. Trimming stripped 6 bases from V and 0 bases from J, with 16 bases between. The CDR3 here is CASSPGEGGSTDTQYF. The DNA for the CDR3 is TGTGCCAGCAGCCCCGGGGAAGGCGGAAGCACAGATACGCAGTATTTT.

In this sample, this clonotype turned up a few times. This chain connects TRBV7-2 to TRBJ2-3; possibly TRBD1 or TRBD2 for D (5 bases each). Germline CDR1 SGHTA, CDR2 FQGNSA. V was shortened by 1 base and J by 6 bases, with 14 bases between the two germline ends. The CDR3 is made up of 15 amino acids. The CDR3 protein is CASSLGGALEDTQYF. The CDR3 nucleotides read TGTGCCAGCAGCTTAGGAGGGGCCCTGGAGGATACGCAGTATTTT.

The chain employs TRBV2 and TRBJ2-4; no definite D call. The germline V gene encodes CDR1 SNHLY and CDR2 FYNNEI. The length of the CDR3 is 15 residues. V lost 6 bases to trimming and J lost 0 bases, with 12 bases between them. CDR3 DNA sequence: TGTGCCAGCAGCCGCCCGACTGGAGCCAAAAACATTCAGTACTTC. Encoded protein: CASSRPTGAKNIQYF.

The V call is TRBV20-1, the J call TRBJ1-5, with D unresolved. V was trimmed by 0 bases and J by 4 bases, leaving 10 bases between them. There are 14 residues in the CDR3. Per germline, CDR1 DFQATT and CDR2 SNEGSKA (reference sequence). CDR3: CSARDLRGNQPQHF. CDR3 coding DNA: TGCAGTGCTAGAGACCTCCGAGGAAATCAGCCCCAGCATTTT.

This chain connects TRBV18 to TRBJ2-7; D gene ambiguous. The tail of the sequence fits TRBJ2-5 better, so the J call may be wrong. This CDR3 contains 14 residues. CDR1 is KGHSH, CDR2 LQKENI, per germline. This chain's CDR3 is CASSPPGSSETQYF. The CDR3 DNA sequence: TGTGCCAGCTCACCGCCCGGAAGTTCTGAGACCCAGTACTTC.

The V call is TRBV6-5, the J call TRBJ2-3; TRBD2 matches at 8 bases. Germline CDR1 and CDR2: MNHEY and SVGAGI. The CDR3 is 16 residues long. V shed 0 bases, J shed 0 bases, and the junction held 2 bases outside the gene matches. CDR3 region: CASSYSQRGSTDTQYF. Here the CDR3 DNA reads TGTGCCAGCAGTTACTCCCAGCGGGGGAGCACAGATACGCAGTATTTT.

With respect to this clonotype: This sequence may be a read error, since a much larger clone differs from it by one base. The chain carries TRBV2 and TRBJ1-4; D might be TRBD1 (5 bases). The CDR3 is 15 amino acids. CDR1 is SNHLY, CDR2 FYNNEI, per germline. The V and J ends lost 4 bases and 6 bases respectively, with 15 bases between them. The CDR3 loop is CASSGAGPPDEKLFF. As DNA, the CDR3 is TGTGCCAGCAGTGGAGCAGGGCCCCCCGATGAAAAACTGTTTTTT.